What follows are 18 T cell receptor beta chains derived from one specimen sequenced in a study of T cell responses to AZD1222 COVID-19 vaccine. TCRdb's copy holds only in-frame clones and misses some; the assay was immunoSEQ multiplex PCR. The sample consists of around 140,000 clones, around 92% of them appearing once. The sequences come from peripheral blood, collected 28 days after the second AZD1222 dose. The receptor source for this set is an adult who received the AZD1222 COVID-19 vaccine.

This chain connects TRBV3-1 (or the pseudogene TRBV3-2) to TRBJ2-7; 8 nucleotides line up with TRBD1. Germline CDR1 is LGHDT and CDR2 is YNNKEL (reference sequence). The CDR3 runs to 17 residues. The trim removed 0 bases at V and 1 base at J, leaving 8 bases unmatched. This chain's CDR3 is CASSQEGTGVLSYEQYF. CDR3 coding DNA: TGTGCCAGCAGCCAAGAAGGGACAGGCGTTCTATCCTACGAGCAGTACTTC.

This sequence joins TRBV7-2 and TRBJ2-7, with TRBD2 identical over 12 bases. The CDR3 is made up of 15 amino acids. The germline CDR1 and CDR2 sequences are SGHTA and FQGNSA. V was clipped by 5 bases and J by 7 bases; unmatched bases: 9. In DNA form, the CDR3 reads TGTGCCAGCAGCCCAAGACTAGCGGGAGCGGGGGAGCAGTACTTC. Translating it yields CASSPRLAGAGEQYF.

The V and J genes are TRBV28 and TRBJ2-1; 8 bases align to TRBD1. With V trimmed by 2 bases and J by 7 bases, 13 bases remained unmatched. The CDR3 is 17 residues long. The germline V gene encodes CDR1 MDHEN and CDR2 SYDVKM. This CDR3 is CASSLDSEDRVSNEQFF. The DNA of the CDR3 is TGTGCCAGCAGTTTAGATAGTGAGGACAGGGTCAGTAATGAGCAGTTCTTC.

The gene calls are TRBV7-3 and TRBJ1-5, with D perhaps matching TRBD1 (5 bases). Trimming took 5 bases from V and 6 from J, leaving 11 bases between them. The CDR3 has 13 residues. CDR1 and CDR2 from the germline V gene are SGHTA and FQGTGA. The CDR3 loop reads CASSLYQGQPQHF. In nucleotides, the CDR3 is TGTGCCAGCAGCCTATATCAGGGTCAGCCCCAGCATTTT.

For the CDR3, the DNA is TGCAGCGTTGAAGTGGGGGGGGCTGGGACTGAAGCTTTCTTT. Translation: CSVEVGGAGTEAFF. The rearrangement uses TRBV29-1 and TRBJ1-1, with D maybe TRBD1 (6 bases). The germline V gene encodes CDR1 SQVTM and CDR2 ANQGSEA. The CDR3 length is 14 residues. The V end lost 1 base, the J end lost 5 bases, and 14 bases lay between the germline ends.

In this sample, this clone turned up once. This chain links TRBV4-3 with TRBJ2-1, with 8 bases matching TRBD2. Germline V gives CDR1 LGHNA, CDR2 YSLEER. The CDR3 spans 15 residues. J was trimmed by 9 bases and V by 1 base; bases with no gene match: 8. The DNA for the CDR3 is TGCGCCAGCAGCCAAGCCGAAGCGGGAGAGTCTGAGCAGTTCTTC. This translates into CASSQAEAGESEQFF.

This chain connects TRBV5-1 to TRBJ2-1; 10 bases align to TRBD2. Germline-derived CDR1 and CDR2 are SGHRS and YFSETQ. The length of the CDR3 is 15 residues. V was pared by 1 base and J by 6 bases, with 4 bases of the junction left unmatched. CDR3 residues: CASSLPSGRGNEQFF. For the CDR3, the DNA is TGCGCCAGCAGCTTGCCTAGCGGGAGAGGCAATGAGCAGTTCTTC.

This clone appeared once. The CDR3 here is CASSAPGTRNYEQYF. CDR3 DNA sequence: TGTGCCAGCAGTGCGCCCGGGACTAGAAACTACGAGCAGTACTTC. The genes are TRBV28 and TRBJ2-7; 8 bases agree with TRBD2. Germline CDR1 and CDR2: MDHEN and SYDVKM. V gave up 5 bases and J gave up 3 bases; unmatched junction bases: 9. The CDR3 has 15 amino acids.

This chain links TRBV2 with TRBJ2-3, with 11 nucleotides matching TRBD2. J gave up 3 bases and V 8 bases, and 7 bases lay outside the gene matches. Germline CDR1 reads SNHLY; CDR2 reads FYNNEI. The CDR3 is 15 residues long. The CDR3 here is CASGGGLAVTDTQYF. The CDR3 coding sequence is TGTGCCAGCGGGGGGGGACTAGCGGTTACAGATACGCAGTATTTT.

This chain joins TRBV28 and TRBJ1-2, with TRBD1 matching 10 bases. This CDR3 contains 13 residues. Germline loops: CDR1 MDHEN, CDR2 SYDVKM. Trimming cost V 5 bases and J 4 bases; bases outside gene matches: 1. This chain's CDR3 is CASSRQGAYGYTF. CDR3 bases: TGTGCCAGCAGTCGACAGGGGGCCTATGGCTACACCTTC.

DNA of the CDR3: TGTGCCAGCAGCCAAGGAAGCGGGAGGGTTCTCGGGGAGCTGTTTTTT. Residues: CASSQGSGRVLGELFF. The rearrangement joins TRBV14 to TRBJ2-2, with TRBD2 matching over 10 bases. The CDR3 covers 16 residues. Looked up from germline, CDR1 is SGHDN and CDR2 is FVKESK. The junction had 6 bases not matched to a gene; V was cut back by 1 base and J by 7 bases.

CDR3 DNA: TGTGCCAGCAGTAAGGGACAGGGTTCCACCGGGGAGCTGTTTTTT. This codes for CASSKGQGSTGELFF. This chain connects TRBV6-6 to TRBJ2-2; TRBD1 agrees at 9 bases. The CDR3 loop spans 15 amino acids. V shed 5 bases, J shed 4 bases, and the junction held 5 bases outside the gene matches. CDR1 is MNHNY and CDR2 is SVGAGI in the germline V gene (reference sequence).

V and J are TRBV20-1 and TRBJ2-3; 9 bases line up with TRBD2. V gave up 3 bases and J gave up 4 bases; unmatched junction bases: 17. The germline V gene has CDR1 DFQATT and CDR2 SNEGSKA (reference sequence). The CDR3 spans 18 residues. The CDR3 sequence is CSASTAGGPEFGADTQYF. The CDR3, as DNA: TGCAGTGCTAGTACGGCGGGAGGGCCGGAATTTGGCGCAGATACGCAGTATTTT.

This clone was found once. The chain joins TRBV5-8 to TRBJ1-5; 7 bases line up with TRBD1. The CDR3 runs to 17 residues. With V trimmed by 1 base and J by 1 base, 8 bases remained unmatched. Germline V lookup: CDR1 SGHTS, CDR2 YDEGEE. CDR3 protein: CASSLTGTAPSNQPQHF. For the CDR3, the DNA is TGTGCCAGCAGCTTGACGGGGACAGCCCCCAGCAATCAGCCCCAGCATTTT.

The chain joins TRBV5-5 to TRBJ2-7; perhaps TRBD2 as D (6 bases). The length of the CDR3 is 15 residues. The germline V gene encodes CDR1 SGHKS and CDR2 YYEKEE (reference sequence). Trimming stripped 2 bases from V and 0 bases from J, with 12 bases between. CDR3 amino acids: CASSFVADLSYEQYF. The DNA of the CDR3 is TGTGCCAGCAGCTTCGTAGCGGACCTCTCCTACGAGCAGTACTTC. The full variable domain, its missing parts supplied by reference TRBV5-5 and TRBJ2-7, is DAGVTQSPTHLIKTRGQQVTLRCSPISGHKSVSWYQQVLGQGPQFIFQYYEKEERGRGNFPDRFSARQFPNYSSELNVNALLLGDSALYLCASSFVADLSYEQYFGPGTRLTVT.

This sequence joins TRBV2 and TRBJ1-2; 9 positions match TRBD1. This CDR3 is built from 14 residues. Germline assignment: CDR1 SNHLY and CDR2 FYNNEI. Losses at the gene ends were 5 bases for V and 10 bases for J; bases not matched to a gene: 11. The CDR3 DNA reads TGTGCCAGCAGTCGATCCCGGGGACAGGGAGACTACACCTTC. As protein: CASSRSRGQGDYTF.

The rearrangement uses TRBV7-6 and TRBJ2-2, with D possibly TRBD1 on 7 matching bases. V lost 2 bases and J lost 4, with 20 bases in between. The CDR3 loop spans 18 amino acids. The germline V gene encodes CDR1 SGHVS and CDR2 FNYEAQ. CDR3 loop: CASSLYLPGDSSTGELFF. CDR3 DNA: TGTGCCAGCAGCTTATACCTGCCGGGGGACAGCTCCACCGGGGAGCTGTTTTTT.

This rearrangement joins TRBV28 to TRBJ1-2; perhaps TRBD1 as D (6 bases). Germline-derived CDR1 and CDR2 are MDHEN and SYDVKM. Trimming cost V 6 bases and J 8 bases, with 13 bases left between them. The CDR3 totals 12 residues. CDR3 nucleotides: TGTGCCAGCAGATATCAGGGGTTAGGCTACACCTTC. Amino acids: CASRYQGLGYTF.